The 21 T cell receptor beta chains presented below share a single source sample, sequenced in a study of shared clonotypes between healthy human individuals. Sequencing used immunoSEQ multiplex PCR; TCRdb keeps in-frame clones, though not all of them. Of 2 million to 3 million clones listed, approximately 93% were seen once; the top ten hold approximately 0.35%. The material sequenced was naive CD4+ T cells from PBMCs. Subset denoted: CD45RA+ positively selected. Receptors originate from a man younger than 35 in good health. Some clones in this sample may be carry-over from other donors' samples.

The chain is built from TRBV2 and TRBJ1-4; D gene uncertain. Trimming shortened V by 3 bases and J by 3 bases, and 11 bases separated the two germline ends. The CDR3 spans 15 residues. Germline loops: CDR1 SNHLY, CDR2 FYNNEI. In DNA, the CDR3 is TGTGCCAGCAGTGACCGCGGTATAGCTAATGAAAAACTGTTTTTT. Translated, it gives CASSDRGIANEKLFF. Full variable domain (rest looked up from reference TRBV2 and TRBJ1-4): EPEVTQTPSHQVTQMGQEVILRCVPISNHLYFYWYRQILGQKVEFLVSFYNNEISEKSEIFDDQFSVERPDGSNFTLKIRSTKLEDSAMYFCASSDRGIANEKLFFGSGTQLSVL.

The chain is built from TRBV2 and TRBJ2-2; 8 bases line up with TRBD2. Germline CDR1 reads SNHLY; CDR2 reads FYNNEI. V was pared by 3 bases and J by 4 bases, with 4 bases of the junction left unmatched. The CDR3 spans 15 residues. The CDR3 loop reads CASSEPSGSTGELFF. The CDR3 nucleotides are TGTGCCAGCAGTGAGCCCAGCGGGAGCACCGGGGAGCTGTTTTTT.

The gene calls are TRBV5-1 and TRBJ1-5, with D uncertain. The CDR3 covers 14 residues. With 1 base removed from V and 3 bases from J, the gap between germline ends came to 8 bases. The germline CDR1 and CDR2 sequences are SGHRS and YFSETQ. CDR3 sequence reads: CASSLNGVNQPQHF. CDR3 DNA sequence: TGCGCCAGCAGCTTGAATGGGGTCAATCAGCCCCAGCATTTT.

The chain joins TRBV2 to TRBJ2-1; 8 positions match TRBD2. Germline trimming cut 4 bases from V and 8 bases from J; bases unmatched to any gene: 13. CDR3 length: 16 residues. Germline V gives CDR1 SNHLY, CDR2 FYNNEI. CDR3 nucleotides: TGTGCCAGCAGTGCAGGTCTGAGCGGGAGCGGCTATGAGCAGTTCTTC. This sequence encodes CASSAGLSGSGYEQFF. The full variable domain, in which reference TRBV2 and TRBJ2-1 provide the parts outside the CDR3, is EPEVTQTPSHQVTQMGQEVILRCVPISNHLYFYWYRQILGQKVEFLVSFYNNEISEKSEIFDDQFSVERPDGSNFTLKIRSTKLEDSAMYFCASSAGLSGSGYEQFFGPGTRLTVL.

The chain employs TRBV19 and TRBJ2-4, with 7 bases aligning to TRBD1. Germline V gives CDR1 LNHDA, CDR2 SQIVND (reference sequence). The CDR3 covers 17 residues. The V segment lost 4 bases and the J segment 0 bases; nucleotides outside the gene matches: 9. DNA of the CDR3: TGTGCCAGTAGTACCCTACAGGGGAACCTAGCCAAAAACATTCAGTACTTC. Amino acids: CASSTLQGNLAKNIQYF. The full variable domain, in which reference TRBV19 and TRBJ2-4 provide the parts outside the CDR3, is DGGITQSPKYLFRKEGQNVTLSCEQNLNHDAMYWYRQDPGQGLRLIYYSQIVNDFQKGDIAEGYSVSREKKESFPLTVTSAQKNPTAFYLCASSTLQGNLAKNIQYFGAGTRLSVL.

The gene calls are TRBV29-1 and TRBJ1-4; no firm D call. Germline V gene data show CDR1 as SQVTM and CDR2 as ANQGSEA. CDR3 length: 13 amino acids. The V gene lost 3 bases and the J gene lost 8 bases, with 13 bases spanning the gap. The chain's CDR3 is CSVEGGRGEKLFF. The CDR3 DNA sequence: TGCAGCGTTGAGGGCGGGCGCGGGGAAAAACTGTTTTTT.

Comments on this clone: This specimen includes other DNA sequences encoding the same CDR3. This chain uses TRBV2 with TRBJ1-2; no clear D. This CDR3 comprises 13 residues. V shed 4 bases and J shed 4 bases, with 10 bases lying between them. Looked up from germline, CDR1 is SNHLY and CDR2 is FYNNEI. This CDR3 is CASSVAVSYGYTF. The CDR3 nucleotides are TGTGCCAGCAGTGTGGCAGTTAGCTATGGCTACACCTTC.

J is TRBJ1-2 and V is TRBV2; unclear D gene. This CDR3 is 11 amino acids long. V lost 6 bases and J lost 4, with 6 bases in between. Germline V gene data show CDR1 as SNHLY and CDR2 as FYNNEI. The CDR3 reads CASRGFYGYTF. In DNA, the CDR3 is TGTGCCAGCAGAGGGTTCTATGGCTACACCTTC. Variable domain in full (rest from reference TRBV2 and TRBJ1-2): EPEVTQTPSHQVTQMGQEVILRCVPISNHLYFYWYRQILGQKVEFLVSFYNNEISEKSEIFDDQFSVERPDGSNFTLKIRSTKLEDSAMYFCASRGFYGYTFGSGTRLTVV.

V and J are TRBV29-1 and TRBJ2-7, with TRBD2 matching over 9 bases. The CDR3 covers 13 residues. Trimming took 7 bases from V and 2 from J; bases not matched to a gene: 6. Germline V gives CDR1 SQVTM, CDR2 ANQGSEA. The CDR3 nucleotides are TGCAGCGCTGTAGCGGGAGTGGCCTACGAGCAGTACTTC. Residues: CSAVAGVAYEQYF.

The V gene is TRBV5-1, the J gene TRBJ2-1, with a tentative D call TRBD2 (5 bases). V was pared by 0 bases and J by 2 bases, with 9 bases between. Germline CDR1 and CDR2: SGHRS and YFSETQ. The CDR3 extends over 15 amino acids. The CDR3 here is CASSLAATTYNEQFF. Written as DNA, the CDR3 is TGCGCCAGCAGCTTGGCCGCGACTACCTACAATGAGCAGTTCTTC.

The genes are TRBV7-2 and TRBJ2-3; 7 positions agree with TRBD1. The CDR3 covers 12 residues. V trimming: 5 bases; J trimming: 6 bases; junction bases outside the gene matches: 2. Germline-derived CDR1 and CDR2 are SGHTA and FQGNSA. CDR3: CASSEGADTQYF. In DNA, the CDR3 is TGTGCCAGCAGCGAGGGGGCGGATACGCAGTATTTT. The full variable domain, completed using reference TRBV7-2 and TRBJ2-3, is GAGVSQSPSNKVTEKGKDVELRCDPISGHTALYWYRQSLGQGLEFLIYFQGNSAPDKSGLPSDRFSAERTGGSVSTLTIQRTQQEDSAVYLCASSEGADTQYFGPGTRLTVL.

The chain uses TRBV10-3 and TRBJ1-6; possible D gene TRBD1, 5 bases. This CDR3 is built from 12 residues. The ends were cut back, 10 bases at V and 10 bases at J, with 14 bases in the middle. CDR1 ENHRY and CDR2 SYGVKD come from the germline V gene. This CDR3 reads CASREVGSPLHF. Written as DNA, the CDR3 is TGTGCCAGCAGGGAGGTAGGATCACCCCTCCACTTT.

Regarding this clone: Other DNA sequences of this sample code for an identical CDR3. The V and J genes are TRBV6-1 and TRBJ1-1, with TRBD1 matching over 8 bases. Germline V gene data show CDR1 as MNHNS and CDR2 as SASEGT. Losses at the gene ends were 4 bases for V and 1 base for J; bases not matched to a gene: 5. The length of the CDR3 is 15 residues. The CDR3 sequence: CASSAVTGGNTEAFF. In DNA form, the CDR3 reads TGTGCCAGCAGTGCGGTTACAGGGGGGAACACTGAAGCTTTCTTT.

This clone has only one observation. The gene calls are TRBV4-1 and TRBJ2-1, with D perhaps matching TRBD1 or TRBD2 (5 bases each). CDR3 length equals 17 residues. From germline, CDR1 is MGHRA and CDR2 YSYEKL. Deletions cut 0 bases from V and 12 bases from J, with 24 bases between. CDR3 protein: CASSQDPGTGRPRAQFF. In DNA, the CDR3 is TGCGCCAGCAGCCAAGATCCGGGAACGGGACGACCAAGGGCGCAGTTCTTC.

CDR3 loop: CASQSWAGSDTGELFF. In DNA, the CDR3 is TGTGCCAGTCAATCATGGGCGGGATCGGACACCGGGGAGCTGTTTTTT. This chain joins TRBV11-3 and TRBJ2-2; D perhaps matches TRBD2 (6 bases). V lost 9 bases and J lost 3, with 20 bases in between. Per germline, CDR1 SGHNT and CDR2 YENEEA. The CDR3 runs 16 residues.

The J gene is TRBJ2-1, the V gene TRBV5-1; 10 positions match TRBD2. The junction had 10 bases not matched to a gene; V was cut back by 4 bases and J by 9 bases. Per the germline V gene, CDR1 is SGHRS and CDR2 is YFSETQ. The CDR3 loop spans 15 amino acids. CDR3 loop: CASSRGLAGDSEQFF. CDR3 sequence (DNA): TGCGCCAGCAGCCGGGGGCTAGCGGGAGACAGTGAGCAGTTCTTC.

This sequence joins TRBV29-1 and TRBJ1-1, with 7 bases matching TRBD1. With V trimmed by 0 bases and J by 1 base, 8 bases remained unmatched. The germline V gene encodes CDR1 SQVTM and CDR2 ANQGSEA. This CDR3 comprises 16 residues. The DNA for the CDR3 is TGCAGCGTTGAAGAGGGACAGACTATTCGGAACACTGAAGCTTTCTTT. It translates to CSVEEGQTIRNTEAFF.

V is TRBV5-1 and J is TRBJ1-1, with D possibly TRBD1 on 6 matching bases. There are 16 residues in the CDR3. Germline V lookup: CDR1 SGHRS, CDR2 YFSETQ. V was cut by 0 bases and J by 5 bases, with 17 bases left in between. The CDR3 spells CASSLDNRVHKTEAFF. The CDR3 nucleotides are TGCGCCAGCAGCTTGGACAACAGGGTCCATAAGACTGAAGCTTTCTTT.

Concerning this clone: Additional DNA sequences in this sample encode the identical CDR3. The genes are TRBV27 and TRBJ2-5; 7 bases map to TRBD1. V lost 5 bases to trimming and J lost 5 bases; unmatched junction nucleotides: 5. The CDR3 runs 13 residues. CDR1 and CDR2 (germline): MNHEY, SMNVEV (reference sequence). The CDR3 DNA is TGTGCCAGCAGTCCCCGACAGGGTGAGACCCAGTACTTC. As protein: CASSPRQGETQYF.

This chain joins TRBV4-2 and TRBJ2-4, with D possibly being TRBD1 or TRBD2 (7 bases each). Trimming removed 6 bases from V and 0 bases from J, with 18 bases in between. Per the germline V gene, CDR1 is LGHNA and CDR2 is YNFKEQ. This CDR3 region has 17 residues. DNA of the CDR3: TGTGCCAGCAGGAGGGGGCTAGCGGATTTAGCCAAAAACATTCAGTACTTC. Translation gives CASRRGLADLAKNIQYF.

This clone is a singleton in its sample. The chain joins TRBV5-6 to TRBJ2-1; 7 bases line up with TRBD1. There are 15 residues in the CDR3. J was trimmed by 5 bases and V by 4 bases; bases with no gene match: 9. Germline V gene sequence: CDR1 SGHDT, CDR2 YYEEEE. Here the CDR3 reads CASSTTGQGNNEQFF. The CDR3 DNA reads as TGTGCCAGCAGCACGACAGGGCAGGGCAACAATGAGCAGTTCTTC.